Listed below are T cell receptor beta chains from one sample, sequenced in a study of tumor-infiltrating lymphocytes in primary liver carcinoma. TCRdb passed the multiplex PCR reads through MiXCR, listing each CDR3 protein once. The repertoire consists of 300,000 to 350,000 distinct CDR3 sequences, with less than 70% occurring once and the leading ten covering 5.5% to 7%. The sequenced sample consisted of peripheral blood. These receptors all stem from a man aged 35 to 55 with primary liver carcinoma and hepatitis B virus infection. The CDR3 runs from the conserved cysteine through the conserved F or W. The D gene is left open where the match is weak. Size values are once, few and many counts, or a class for expanded clones, and some rows have none.

>-|TRBV5-4|TRBJ1-1|-
TGTGCCAGCAGCTTGGAAGGGTGGGTGGGCACTGAAGCTTTCTTT
CASSLEGWVGTEAFF
>-|TRBV11-2|TRBJ2-2|-
TGTGTCAGCAGCTTAGTTAGGACACTACTGTGCACCGGGGAGCTGTTTTTT
CVSSLVRTLLCTGELFF
>TRBD2|TRBV7-3|TRBJ2-1|-
TGTGCCAGCAGCCGCGGGGCGGGAGGGCCGGATGAGCAGTTCTTC
CASSRGAGGPDEQFF
>-|TRBV5-1|TRBJ2-5|few
TGCGCCAGCGGAGGAGGTTCTGAAGAGACCCAGTACTTC
CASGGGSEETQYF
>TRBD2|TRBV4-3|TRBJ2-7|-
TGTGCCAGCAGCCAAGATCCCGCTAGCGGGAGCTACGGGCAGTACTTC
CASSQDPASGSYGQYF
>-|TRBV21-1|TRBJ2-5|-
TGTGCCAGCAGCAAAGGAGGGGGGGGGAGGAAGACCCAGTACTTC
CASSKGGGGRKTQYF
>TRBD2|TRBV28|TRBJ2-7|-
TGTGCCAGCAGTTTAAATAGGTGGGGACTACAGGTCTCCGAGCGGTACTTC
CASSLNRWGLQVSERYF
>-|TRBV4-2|TRBJ1-2|once
TGTGCCAGCAGCCCGTCGAGGGGACTGGTAACCGGCTACACCTTC
CASSPSRGLVTGYTF
>TRBD2|TRBV11-2|TRBJ2-5|-
TGTGCCAGTAGCTTAGAGGGAGCGACTAGCGTGGCAGAGACCCAGTACTTC
CASSLEGATSVAETQYF
>-|TRBV4-2|TRBJ2-2|once
TGTTCCAGCAACCAAGATGGCCAACGCACTGGGGAGCTGTTTTTT
CSSNQDGQRTGELFF
>-|TRBV13|TRBJ2-3|-
TGTGCCAGCAGCTTAGCGGTAGGCAGAACTAGCACAGTTACGCAGTATTTT
CASSLAVGRTSTVTQYF
>TRBD1|TRBV5-1|TRBJ2-7|few
TGCGCCAGCAGCTTGTGGGACAGGGCGGGCGAGCAGTACTTC
CASSLWDRAGEQYF
>-|TRBV5-5|TRBJ1-4|-
TGTGCCAGCAGCTTGGCAAGGGTTTGGCCAACTAATGAAAAACTGTTTTTT
CASSLARVWPTNEKLFF
>-|TRBV11-1|TRBJ2-7|once
TGTGCCAGCAGCTCCAGGGTCTATGAGCAGTACTTC
CASSSRVYEQYF
>-|TRBV11-3|TRBJ2-7|-
TGTGCCAGCAGCCCCAGGACAAGGTACGAGCAGTGCTTC
CASSPRTRYEQCF
>-|TRBV9|TRBJ2-7|-
TGTGCCAGTAGCGTGGGGAGAGGGATATACGAGCAGTACTTC
CASSVGRGIYEQYF
>-|TRBV12-3/TRBV12-4|TRBJ2-4|-
TGTACCAGCAGTTCCAGAGGCAAAAACATTCAGTACTTC
CTSSSRGKNIQYF
>-|TRBV6-6|TRBJ2-3|-
TGTGCCAGCAGTCGGATCGCTAGCACAGATAAGCAGTATTTT
CASSRIASTDKQYF
>TRBD1|TRBV6-2/TRBV6-3|TRBJ2-2|many
TGTGCCAGCAGTCGACAGGGGGAAGACACCGGGGAGCTGTTTTTT
CASSRQGEDTGELFF
>-|TRBV11-2|TRBJ2-4|-
TGTGCCAGCAGCTTAGAGGGGGGTTTGAACATTCAGTACTTT
CASSLEGGLNIQYF
>-|TRBV24-1|TRBJ2-5|-
TGTGCCACCAGTGATCGCCGGGCAACAGCCCGGGGCCAAGAGACCCAGTACTTC
CATSDRRATARGQETQYF
>-|TRBV7-9|TRBJ2-1|-
TGTGCCAGCATCCCTCCTCCCGGGACAACCAATGAGCAGTTCTTC
CASIPPPGTTNEQFF
>-|TRBV11-2|TRBJ2-3|once
TGTGCCAGCAGCCCTCAAGCGGCAGGGGGCACAGATACGCAGTATTTT
CASSPQAAGGTDTQYF
>-|TRBV11-2|TRBJ2-7|-
TGTGCCAGCAGCTCCTCTTTCGAGGAGATTTTCTACGAGCGGCACTTC
CASSSSFEEIFYERHF
>-|TRBV11-2|TRBJ2-5|-
TGTGCCAGTAGCCCCCGGACCCGGACGGAGACCCGGTACTTC
CASSPRTRTETRYF
>TRBD1|TRBV11-2|TRBJ2-7|-
TGTGTCAGCAGCTTAACCCCCTGGACAGGGGACCAGCAGTACTTC
CVSSLTPWTGDQQYF
>-|TRBV2|TRBJ1-1|few
TGTGCCAGCATTGGGACTGAAGCTTTCTTT
CASIGTEAFF
>-|TRBV14|TRBJ2-1|-
TGTGCCAGCAGCCCCCGGGAAAACCACAATGAGCAGTTCTTC
CASSPRENHNEQFF
>-|TRBV6-1|TRBJ1-2|-
TGTGCCACCTCTGGACGGGGGGCCGGTGGCTACACCTTC
CATSGRGAGGYTF
>TRBD1|TRBV5-6|TRBJ2-2|-
TGTGCCAGTAGCTTAACTGGAGGACAGGCCGGGGAGCTGTTTTTT
CASSLTGGQAGELFF
>-|TRBV5-1|TRBJ2-6|few
TGCGCCAGCAGCTTTCGGGGGCCTGGGGCCAACGTCCTGACTTTC
CASSFRGPGANVLTF
>-|TRBV11-2|TRBJ2-7|-
TGTGCCAGCAACTTAGCCGGTTTTTCTCGGATCTACGAGCAGTACTTC
CASNLAGFSRIYEQYF
>-|TRBV28|TRBJ2-3|many
TGTGCCAGCAGTTTATCTCCGGGAGCAGGACATACGCAGTATTTT
CASSLSPGAGHTQYF
>TRBD2|TRBV6-2/TRBV6-3|TRBJ2-1|-
TGTGCCAGCAGTTACACGAAGGGACTAGCGGCAGCGAATGAGCAGTTCTTC
CASSYTKGLAAANEQFF
>TRBD1|TRBV11-2|TRBJ2-3|-
TGTGCCAGCCCCCGACAGGGTGCAGATACGCAGTATTTT
CASPRQGADTQYF
>TRBD2|TRBV11-2|TRBJ2-1|once
TGTGCCAGCACCTTCCCGGGACTAGCGCGTGAGAAGTCCTTC
CASTFPGLAREKSF
>-|TRBV9|TRBJ2-7|-
TGTGCCAGCAGCGTAGTAAGGTGGCCAAGATTTACACTCTACGAGCAGTACTTC
CASSVVRWPRFTLYEQYF
>TRBD2|TRBV4-3|TRBJ2-7|-
TGCGCCAGCAGCCAAGATTGGCCGGGACTACGGTGCTCCTACGAGCAGTACTTC
CASSQDWPGLRCSYEQYF
>TRBD1|TRBV24-1|TRBJ2-7|-
TGTGCCACCAGTGATGGGACAGGGGCCTACGAGCAGTACTTC
CATSDGTGAYEQYF
>TRBD2|TRBV11-2|TRBJ2-7|-
TGTGCCAGCAGTTTAAAAGGGCTTAGCGGGAGATACGAGCAGTACTTC
CASSLKGLSGRYEQYF
>-|TRBV11-2|TRBJ2-1|-
TGTGCCAGCAGCTTAACCGGGGCTAATGTGCAGTTCTTC
CASSLTGANVQFF
>-|TRBV5-4|TRBJ2-2|-
TGTGCCAGCAGTTCCGGGAATCCCCCCACCGGGGAGCTGTTTTTT
CASSSGNPPTGELFF
>TRBD2|TRBV7-9|TRBJ2-3|-
TGTGCCAGCCTTGGAACGGATATTGGCGGGAGAGGGGCAGATACGCAGTATTTT
CASLGTDIGGRGADTQYF
>-|TRBV6-6|TRBJ1-3|-
TGTGCCAGCAGCCCATCCCAACGTAACCTTTTAGGAAACGCCATATATTTT
CASSPSQRNLLGNAIYF
>-|TRBV21-1|TRBJ2-7|-
TGTGCCAGCACCGAATCTAGCGGGAGGCCCCCCTACGAGCAGTACTTC
CASTESSGRPPYEQYF
>-|TRBV6-2/TRBV6-3|TRBJ2-7|-
TGTGCCAGCAGTTACGGACAGCACTACGAGCAGTACTTC
CASSYGQHYEQYF
>-|TRBV11-2|TRBJ2-1|-
TGTGCCAGCATCGTACTAACGGGACTTGGTAATGAGCAGTTCTTC
CASIVLTGLGNEQFF
>TRBD1|TRBV10-3|TRBJ2-2|many
TGTGCCATCACGTACCCGGAGGACAGGCTAAACACCGGGGAGCTGTTTTTT
CAITYPEDRLNTGELFF
>-|TRBV4-1|TRBJ2-7|-
TGTGCCAGCAGCTACGAGGGAGGCGACAATCTCTCCTACGAGCAGTACTTC
CASSYEGGDNLSYEQYF
>TRBD2|TRBV29-1|TRBJ2-7|many
TGCAGCGTTGAAAGTCCTAGCGGGAGTTCCTACGAGCAGTACTTC
CSVESPSGSSYEQYF
>TRBD2|TRBV11-2|TRBJ2-1|-
TGTGCCAGCAGCTCGGCCACGGGACTAGCGGGAGGGCCCTTGAATGAGCAGCTCTTC
CASSSATGLAGGPLNEQLF
>TRBD2|TRBV6-1|TRBJ2-7|-
TGTGCCAGCAGTGATAGCGGGGGGGGACAGGCCCTAAATTCCTACGAGCAGTACTTC
CASSDSGGGQALNSYEQYF
>TRBD2|TRBV5-1|TRBJ2-3|-
TGCGCCAGCAGCCTTAGCGGGAGAGTCACAGAAATGCAGTATTTT
CASSLSGRVTEMQYF
>-|TRBV4-3|TRBJ2-1|-
TGCGCCGGCAGTAACCAAGGGAGCTCCTATAATGAGCAGTTCTTC
CAGSNQGSSYNEQFF
>TRBD1|TRBV11-2|TRBJ2-7|-
TGTGCCAGCAGCTTAGATATGAGGGGACAGGGATCCTACGAGCAATACTTC
CASSLDMRGQGSYEQYF
>TRBD2|TRBV11-2|TRBJ2-3|few
TGTGCCAGCAGCGGGTGGGGGCTAGCGGGAGGCCTAGATACCGGGCCTAGCACAGATACGCAGTATTTT
CASSGWGLAGGLDTGPSTDTQYF
>TRBD2|TRBV5-4|TRBJ2-2|-
TGTGCCAGCAGCTCTAACGGGAGGGCCGAGGGGGAACTGTTTTTT
CASSSNGRAEGELFF
>TRBD2|TRBV11-2|TRBJ2-3|-
TGTGCCAGCAGCCAGTGTGGCGGGGGGCTCACAGATACGCAGTATTTT
CASSQCGGGLTDTQYF